A selection of T cell receptor beta chains follows, all from one sample in a study of blood T cell repertoires in COVID-19. The protocol was immunoSEQ multiplex PCR, while the TCRdb copy is restricted to in-frame clones and leaves out a portion. The repertoire consists of more than 90,000 clones, with 91% occurring once and the leading ten covering roughly 17%. Sequencing input: peripheral blood. The origin of the receptors is a man aged 45 to 65 with acute or convalescent COVID-19. CDR3s include the opening cysteine and the closing phenylalanine or tryptophan. The order of the fields is clone size, J gene, D gene, CDR3 length, V gene, CDR3 DNA, CDR3 protein. A D gene is named only where the DNA matches it firmly. Not every row has a clone size; where given, it reads once, few, many or a size class.

>once|TRBJ2-1|TRBD1|15|TRBV5-1
TGCGCCAGCAGCTTGAGTTCCACAGGGGCGCGGGAGCAGTTCTTC
CASSLSSTGAREQFF
>-|TRBJ2-1|TRBD1|15|TRBV5-1
TGCGCCAGCAGCTTGATAACAGGGGGCTACAATGAGCAGTTCTTC
CASSLITGGYNEQFF
>once|TRBJ1-4|-|13|TRBV28
TGTGCCGCAGGTGGTGCAACTAATGAAAAACTGTTTTTT
CAAGGATNEKLFF
>-|TRBJ2-2|-|11|TRBV11-2
TGTGCCAGCAGCTTGGCTGGGGAGCTGTTTTTT
CASSLAGELFF
>-|TRBJ1-5|-|15|TRBV28
TGTGCCAGCAGTTCCCGAGGAGGGAGCAATCAGCCCCAGCATTTT
CASSSRGGSNQPQHF
>-|TRBJ2-6|TRBD1|18|TRBV9
TGTGCCAGCAGCGCCCGCCGGGACAGGCGGGTCGGGGCCAACGTCCTGACTTTC
CASSARRDRRVGANVLTF
>-|TRBJ1-1|-|13|TRBV12-3/TRBV12-4
TGTGCCAGCAAACCCCCGGGGGACACTGAAGCTTTCTTT
CASKPPGDTEAFF
>-|TRBJ2-5|-|12|TRBV5-4
TGTGCCAGCTCCCAGGATATGGAGACCCAGTACTTC
CASSQDMETQYF
>-|TRBJ1-4|-|13|TRBV2
TGTGCCAGCAGAGTTGTTGTCAGTGAAAAACTGTTTTTT
CASRVVVSEKLFF
>-|TRBJ2-2|-|16|TRBV28
TGTGCCAGCAGTTTGATCGAAAGGACTGGATCCGGGGAGCTGTTTTTT
CASSLIERTGSGELFF
>-|TRBJ1-2|TRBD1|14|TRBV29-1
TGCAGCGTTGTGACAGGGGGAAATAACTATGGCTACACCTTC
CSVVTGGNNYGYTF
>-|TRBJ1-1|-|15|TRBV7-9
TGTGCCAGCAGCCCTCCCATGGGGAGGAACACTGAAGCTTTCTTT
CASSPPMGRNTEAFF
>-|TRBJ2-2|-|12|TRBV7-6
TGTGCCAGCAGCTTTAGCCGGGGGGAGCTGTTTTTT
CASSFSRGELFF
>-|TRBJ2-2|TRBD2|16|TRBV5-6
TGTGCCAGCAGCTTGGGACTAGCGGCGAACACCGGGGAGCTGTTTTTT
CASSLGLAANTGELFF
>-|TRBJ2-3|TRBD1|15|TRBV5-5
TGTGCCAGCAGCGCTAGACAGGGATACACAGATACGCAGTATTTT
CASSARQGYTDTQYF
>-|TRBJ2-7|-|14|TRBV5-4
TGTGCCAGCAGCTCCCATCCGAGCTCCTACGAGCAGTACTTC
CASSSHPSSYEQYF
>-|TRBJ2-1|TRBD2|15|TRBV28
TGTGCCAGCAGTTTAGCTAGCGGGGGGCGAAATGAGCAGTTCTTC
CASSLASGGRNEQFF
>-|TRBJ2-2|-|13|TRBV18
TGTGCCAGCTCACTGGGAGGCTCCGGGGAGCTGTTTTTT
CASSLGGSGELFF
>-|TRBJ2-2|-|14|TRBV4-1
TGCGCCAGCAGCCAAGACCTCCCGGCCGGGGAGCTGTTTTTT
CASSQDLPAGELFF
>few|TRBJ1-3|-|14|TRBV18
TGTGCCAGCTCACCACCGTTTGTTTCGGGCACCATATATTTT
CASSPPFVSGTIYF
>-|TRBJ1-5|-|15|TRBV6-5
TGTGCCAGCAGTTACTTGGGGGGAAGCAATCAGCCCCAGCATTTT
CASSYLGGSNQPQHF
>-|TRBJ1-2|-|15|TRBV19
TGTGCCAGTAGTCCGCCAGGCCGTTCTAACTATGGCTACACCTTC
CASSPPGRSNYGYTF
>-|TRBJ2-1|-|14|TRBV19
TGTGCCAGTAGTATGGGGCAGGGATACAATGAGCAGTTCTTC
CASSMGQGYNEQFF